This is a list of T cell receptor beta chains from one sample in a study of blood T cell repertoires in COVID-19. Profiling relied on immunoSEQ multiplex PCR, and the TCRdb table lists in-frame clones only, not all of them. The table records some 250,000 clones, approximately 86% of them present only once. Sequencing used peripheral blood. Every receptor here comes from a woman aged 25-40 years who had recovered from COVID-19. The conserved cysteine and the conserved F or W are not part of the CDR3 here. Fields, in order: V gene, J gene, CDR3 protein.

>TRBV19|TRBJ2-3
ASSILAGGPTSTDTQY
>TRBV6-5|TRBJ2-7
ASSTTGSYEQY
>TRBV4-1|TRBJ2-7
ASSQAAGVTYEQY
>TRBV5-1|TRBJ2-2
ASAKLEGNTGELF
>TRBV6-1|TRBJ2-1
ASSEARRQGYEQF
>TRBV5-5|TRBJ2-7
ASSPLSYEQY
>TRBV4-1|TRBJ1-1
ASSQEVGRVHAF
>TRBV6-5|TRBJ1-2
ASSYQVNYGYT
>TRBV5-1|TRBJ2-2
ASSSLGDRQDTGELF
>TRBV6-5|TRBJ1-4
ASSYGRGREKLF
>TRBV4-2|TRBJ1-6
ASSQETVKQTNNSPLH
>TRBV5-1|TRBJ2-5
ASSLAGGSGETQY
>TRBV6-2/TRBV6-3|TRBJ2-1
ASSPGLAGGPRNEQF
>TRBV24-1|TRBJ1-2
ARTGDRGYT
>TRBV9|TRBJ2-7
ASSPSGGAEQY